The subject of this entry is one TCR beta chain. The data stem from a study of blood T cell repertoires in COVID-19. V dropped 3 bases and J dropped 7; count of bases not matched to a gene: 4. CDR1 SGHKS and CDR2 YYEKEE come from the germline V gene (reference sequence). CDR3 length: 14 amino acids. As originally analysed: Quantification of nucleated cells was approximated via reference gene primer amplification. Assay: immunoSEQ multiplex PCR; the TCRdb copy retains only in-frame clones and omits some. D and trimming were read from the DNA, whereas the V and J calls and clone size are those reported in that table. The sample consists of 300,000 to 400,000 clones, 80% to 90% of them appearing once. Everyone who took part was roughly 18 to 100 years old, and they came from about 25 US areas. Donors in Cohort 3 who had recovered were those with two negative PCRs, healthcare professional clearance, or resolution of their symptoms.

This clonotype was sampled from a man between 18 and 35 years old who had recovered from COVID-19. The sequenced material came from PBMCs or T cells enriched from blood (not recorded which). The chain has TRBV5-5 and TRBJ1-1; 12 bases are a match to TRBD1. CDR3 residues: CASSWGQGAGEAFF. CDR3 bases: TGTGCCAGCAGCTGGGGACAGGGGGCGGGTGAAGCTTTCTTT.